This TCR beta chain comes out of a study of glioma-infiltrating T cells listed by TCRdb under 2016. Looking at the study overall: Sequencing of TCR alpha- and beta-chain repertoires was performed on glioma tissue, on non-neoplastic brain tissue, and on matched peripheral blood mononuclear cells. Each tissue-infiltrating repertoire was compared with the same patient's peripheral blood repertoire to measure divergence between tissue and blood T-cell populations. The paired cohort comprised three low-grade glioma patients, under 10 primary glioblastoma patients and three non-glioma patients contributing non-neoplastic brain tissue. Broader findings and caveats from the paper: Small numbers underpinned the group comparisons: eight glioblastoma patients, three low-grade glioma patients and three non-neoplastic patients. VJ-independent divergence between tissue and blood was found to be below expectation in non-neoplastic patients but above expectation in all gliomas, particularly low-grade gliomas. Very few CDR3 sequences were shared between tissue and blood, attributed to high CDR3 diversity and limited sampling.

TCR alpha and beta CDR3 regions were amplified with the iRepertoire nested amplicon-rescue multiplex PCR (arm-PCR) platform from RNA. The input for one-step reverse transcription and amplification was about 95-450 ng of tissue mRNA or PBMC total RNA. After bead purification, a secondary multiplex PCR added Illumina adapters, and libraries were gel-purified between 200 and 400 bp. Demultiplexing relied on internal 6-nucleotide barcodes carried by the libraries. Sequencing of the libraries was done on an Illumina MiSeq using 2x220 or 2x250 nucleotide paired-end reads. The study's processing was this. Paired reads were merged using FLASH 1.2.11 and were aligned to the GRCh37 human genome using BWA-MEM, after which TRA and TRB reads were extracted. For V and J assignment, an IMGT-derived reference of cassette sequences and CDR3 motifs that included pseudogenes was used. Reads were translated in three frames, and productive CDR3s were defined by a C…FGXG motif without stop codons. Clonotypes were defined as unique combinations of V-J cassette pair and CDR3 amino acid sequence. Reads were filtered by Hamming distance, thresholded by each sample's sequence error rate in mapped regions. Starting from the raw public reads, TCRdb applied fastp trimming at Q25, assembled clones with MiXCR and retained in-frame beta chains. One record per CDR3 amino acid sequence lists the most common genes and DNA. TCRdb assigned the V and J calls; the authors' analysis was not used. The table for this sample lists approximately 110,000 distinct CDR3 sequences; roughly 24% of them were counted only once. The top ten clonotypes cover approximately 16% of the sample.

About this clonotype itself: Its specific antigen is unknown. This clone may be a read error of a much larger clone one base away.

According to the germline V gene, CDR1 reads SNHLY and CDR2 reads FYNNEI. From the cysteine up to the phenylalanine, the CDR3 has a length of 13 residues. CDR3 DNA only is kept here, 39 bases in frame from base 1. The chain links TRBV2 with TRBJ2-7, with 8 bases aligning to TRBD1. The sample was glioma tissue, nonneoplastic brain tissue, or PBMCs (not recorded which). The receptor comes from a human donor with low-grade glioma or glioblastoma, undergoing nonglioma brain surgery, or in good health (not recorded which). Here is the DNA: TGTGCCAGCATTGGGACAGGAGGATACGAGCAGCACTTC. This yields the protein CASIGTGGYEQHF.